This is a list of T cell receptor beta chains from one sample in a study of blood T cell repertoires in COVID-19. Clones were read by immunoSEQ multiplex PCR, and TCRdb kept only the in-frame ones, dropping some. The sample lists under 250,000 clones, 65% to 85% occurring once. The material sequenced was peripheral blood. The receptor set was obtained from a woman aged 40 to 50 who had recovered from COVID-19. Both conserved end residues are part of each CDR3. A D gene is named only where the DNA matches it firmly. Rows give clone size only sometimes, using once, few, many, or a class for an expanded clone.

V gene	J gene	clone size	D gene	CDR3 DNA	CDR3 protein
TRBV2	TRBJ2-1	.	TRBD1	TGTGCCAGCAGGGATTTACAGGGGGCCGACAATGAGCAGTTCTTC	CASRDLQGADNEQFF
TRBV28	TRBJ1-5	few	.	TGTGCCAGCAGTTTCTTGACAGGTATGAGGAAGGATCAGCCCCAGCATTTT	CASSFLTGMRKDQPQHF
TRBV24-1	TRBJ1-5	.	.	TGTGCCACCAGTGATTCGAATCAGCCCCAGCATTTT	CATSDSNQPQHF
TRBV4-1	TRBJ2-7	.	.	TGCGCCAGCAGCCAATCTGGGACACCGACCTACGAGCAGTACTTC	CASSQSGTPTYEQYF
TRBV28	TRBJ2-1	.	.	TGTGCCAGCAGTCCCTCGGGGGGCCTTTACAATGAGCAGTTCTTC	CASSPSGGLYNEQFF
TRBV7-9	TRBJ2-5	.	.	TGTGCCAGCAGCCCTGGGCTGACCCAGTACTTC	CASSPGLTQYF
TRBV5-1	TRBJ2-7	.	TRBD1	TGCGCCAGCAGGTATAGGACAGGACCCTCCTACGAGCAGTACTTC	CASRYRTGPSYEQYF
TRBV2	TRBJ2-3	.	TRBD2	TGTGCCAGCACCCTAGCGGGGGGCCTAAGCACAGATACGCAGTATTTT	CASTLAGGLSTDTQYF
TRBV19	TRBJ1-1	.	TRBD1	TGTGCCAGTAGTAGATGGACAGGGGACGGAAACACTGAAGCTTTCTTT	CASSRWTGDGNTEAFF
TRBV29-1	TRBJ1-2	.	.	TGCAGCGCTCAACGGGAGGAAAAGGGCTATGGCTACACCTTC	CSAQREEKGYGYTF
TRBV2	TRBJ2-1	.	TRBD2	TGTGCCAGCAGGGGGACTAGCGGAGGGCAGCAGTTCTTC	CASRGTSGGQQFF
TRBV19	TRBJ1-3	.	.	TGTGCCAGTAACACTGACAGGAGCTCTGGAAACACCATATATTTT	CASNTDRSSGNTIYF
TRBV19	TRBJ2-4	.	.	TGTGCCAGTAACCCAGGGGTTGTGGGAAACATTCAGTACTTC	CASNPGVVGNIQYF
TRBV4-1	TRBJ1-5	.	.	TGCGCCAGCAGCCAAGAAGGTTCAGGAAATAGCAATCAGCCCCAGCATTTT	CASSQEGSGNSNQPQHF
TRBV7-9	TRBJ2-7	.	.	TGTGCCAGCAGCTTAGCGGAGGCCAGGAACTACGAGCAGTACTTC	CASSLAEARNYEQYF
TRBV5-1	TRBJ1-2	.	TRBD1	TGCGCCAGCAGCCTGGGGACAGACCTCTTGGTTCGGGGCTACACCTTC	CASSLGTDLLVRGYTF
TRBV7-3	TRBJ2-3	.	TRBD2	TGTGCCAGCAGCCAGGACGCGGGGGGGAGCACAGATACGCAGTATTTT	CASSQDAGGSTDTQYF
TRBV28	TRBJ1-1	.	.	TGTGCCAGCAGTTCTATGAGCTCTGCTGAAGCTTTCTTT	CASSSMSSAEAFF
TRBV27	TRBJ2-5	.	TRBD1	TGTGCCAGCAGTCAAGGACAGGGAGATGTAGAGACCCAGTACTTC	CASSQGQGDVETQYF
TRBV2	TRBJ2-7	once	TRBD2	TGTGCCAGCAGTGGTGAGGGGACTAGCTCCTACGAGCAGTACTTC	CASSGEGTSSYEQYF
TRBV5-1	TRBJ2-5	.	.	TGCGCCAGCAGCCCTCGACAGGTGGAAGAGACCCAGTACTTC	CASSPRQVEETQYF
TRBV5-1	TRBJ2-5	.	.	TGCGCCAGCAGCTCGGACAGCCCCAGAGAAGAGACCCAGTACTTC	CASSSDSPREETQYF
TRBV4-1	TRBJ2-5	.	TRBD2	TGCGCCAGCAGCAAACTAGGACTAGCGGGGACTACACGGGGCTCTCCAGAGACCCAGTACTTC	CASSKLGLAGTTRGSPETQYF
TRBV5-6	TRBJ2-2	.	.	TGTGCCAGCTCCTTCCGGGTGAGGTTTTACGCCGGGGAGCTGTTTTTT	CASSFRVRFYAGELFF
TRBV12-3/TRBV12-4	TRBJ1-2	.	.	TGTGCCAGCAGTACAGACAGTTTCTATGGCTACACCTTC	CASSTDSFYGYTF
TRBV7-2	TRBJ2-7	.	TRBD2	TGTGCCAGCAGCTTGGAGCTCCCAAGGCGGGGGGGCCGGAGCGAGCAGTACTTC	CASSLELPRRGGRSEQYF
TRBV28	TRBJ1-5	.	.	TGTGCCAGCAGTTTGGGCGGAGGGAGCAATCAGCCCCAGCATTTT	CASSLGGGSNQPQHF
TRBV6-5	TRBJ2-2	.	.	TGTGCCAGCAAACTCAGGTCGCACGGGGAGCTGTTTTTT	CASKLRSHGELFF
TRBV7-2	TRBJ1-5	few	TRBD1	TGTGCCAGCAGCTCGCAAACAGGGGTGGTACGGACTAGCAATCAGCCCCAGCATTTT	CASSSQTGVVRTSNQPQHF
TRBV5-1	TRBJ2-5	.	.	TGCGCCAGCAGCCCGGGTCCAGGGGCCGCCCAGACCCAGTACTTC	CASSPGPGAAQTQYF
TRBV9	TRBJ2-2	.	.	TGTGCCAGCAGCGTGAGGGGGGGCCGTGAAACCGGGGAGCTGTTTTTT	CASSVRGGRETGELFF
TRBV6-5	TRBJ2-3	.	TRBD1	TGTGGGTCGGGACAGGAATATTATGGGCAGTATTTT	CGSGQEYYGQYF
TRBV11-3	TRBJ1-2	.	.	TGTGCCAGCAGCTTAGAAGCCCAGGGGCGAGGAGGTGGCTATGGCTACACCTTC	CASSLEAQGRGGGYGYTF
TRBV5-1	TRBJ2-2	.	.	TGCGCCAGCAGCTTACAATTCAGAAGAACCGGGGAGCTGTTTTTT	CASSLQFRRTGELFF
TRBV12-3/TRBV12-4	TRBJ2-3	.	.	TGTGCCAGCAGTTCGAGTGGCACAGATACGCAGTATTTT	CASSSSGTDTQYF
TRBV9	TRBJ1-4	.	TRBD1	TGTGCCAGCAGCACGACAGGGTCTAATGAAAAACTGTTTTTT	CASSTTGSNEKLFF
TRBV10-3	TRBJ1-5	few	.	TGTGCCATCAGTGAGATCGAGGGTCAGCCCCAGCATTTT	CAISEIEGQPQHF
TRBV4-2	TRBJ1-5	.	TRBD1	TGTGCCAGCAGCCTGACAGGGTCGGAACAGCCCCAGCATTTT	CASSLTGSEQPQHF
TRBV5-1	TRBJ2-7	.	.	TGCGCCAGCAGCTCTACAGCCTTCTACGAGCAGTACTTC	CASSSTAFYEQYF
TRBV10-3	TRBJ1-2	.	.	TGTGCCTTCAAGTTGCAGGATGAGGGCTACACCTTC	CAFKLQDEGYTF
TRBV30	TRBJ2-3	.	.	TGTGCCTGGGACATGGGCTTCGATACGCAGTATTTT	CAWDMGFDTQYF
TRBV10-1	TRBJ1-5	.	.	TGCGCCAGCAGTGAAACAAGCAATCAGCCCCAGCATTTT	CASSETSNQPQHF
TRBV10-3	TRBJ2-7	.	TRBD2	TGTGCCATCAGGGGAGGGTACGGCGAGCAGTACTTC	CAIRGGYGEQYF
TRBV6-5	TRBJ1-6	.	.	TGTGCCAGCATTCGGGGTTATAATTCACCCCTCCACTTT	CASIRGYNSPLHF
TRBV7-2	TRBJ2-3	.	.	TGTGCCAGCAGCTTAAAGAGATCTAGCACAGATACGCAGTATTTT	CASSLKRSSTDTQYF
TRBV6-5	TRBJ1-5	.	.	TGTGCCAGCAGTACGGGGAATCAGCCCCAGCATTTT	CASSTGNQPQHF
TRBV9	TRBJ1-2	.	.	TGTGCCAGCAGCAGGGGACTGTCTGGCGAAGAAGACTTACGGCTAGGGTATGGCTACACCTTC	CASSRGLSGEEDLRLGYGYTF
TRBV18	TRBJ1-2	.	TRBD1	TGTGCCAGCTCACCACTGGACAGGGGGCGATCACACTATGGCTACACCTTC	CASSPLDRGRSHYGYTF